The 24 T cell receptor beta chains presented below share a single source sample, sequenced in a study of T cell repertoires in cytomegalovirus infection. MiXCR was run by TCRdb on the reads, yielding one entry per CDR3 protein. In the table there are hundreds of thousands of distinct CDR3 sequences, about a third of which are singletons. No cognate antigen is known for these TCRs. Source: cultured CD8+ T cells from PBMCs, taken from culture after CMV antigen stimulation. These receptors all stem from a human donor in good health (CMV status not recorded). Some clones in this sample may be carry-over from other donors' samples.

The rearrangement uses TRBV12-3 or TRBV12-4 and TRBJ1-1, with TRBD1 matching 9 bases. Losses at the gene ends were 2 bases for V and 0 bases for J; bases not matched to a gene: 4. This CDR3 contains 16 residues. Here the CDR3 reads CASSLPDRGVNTEAFF. The CDR3 DNA reads as TGTGCCAGCAGTTTACCAGACAGGGGGGTGAACACTGAAGCTTTCTTT.

In this sample, this clonotype turned up many times. This sequence joins TRBV6-6 and TRBJ1-1; D is uncertain. The germline V gene encodes CDR1 MNHNY and CDR2 SVGAGI (reference sequence). V lost 4 bases and J lost 6, with 21 bases in between. The CDR3 is 16 residues long. The CDR3 reads CASSSPPGSPGAEAFF. The CDR3 nucleotides are TGTGCCAGCAGTTCCCCCCCGGGGTCCCCGGGCGCTGAAGCTTTCTTT.

The chain recombines TRBV4-3 with TRBJ2-5; D unresolved. Trimming removed 5 bases from V and 5 bases from J, with 12 bases in between. Germline lookup yields CDR1 LGHNA and CDR2 YSLEER. The CDR3 loop spans 13 amino acids. The CDR3 protein is CASSLEEFETQYF. For the CDR3, the DNA is TGCGCCAGCAGCTTAGAGGAGTTCGAGACCCAGTACTTC.

In its sample, this clonotype was seen a few times. The V and J genes are TRBV4-1 and TRBJ2-5; D remains unclear. V lost 3 bases and J lost 4, with 12 bases in between. Per the germline V gene, CDR1 is MGHRA and CDR2 is YSYEKL. The length of the CDR3 is 14 residues. This chain's CDR3 is CASSHPGSGETQYF. CDR3 in DNA: TGCGCCAGCAGCCATCCCGGATCGGGAGAGACCCAGTACTTC.

The V gene is TRBV5-1, the J gene TRBJ1-2, with D possibly matching TRBD1 (5 bases). The CDR3 totals 15 residues. CDR1 is SGHRS, CDR2 YFSETQ, per germline. Trimming stripped 4 bases from V and 0 bases from J, with 13 bases between. The CDR3 nucleotides are TGCGCCAGCAGCAGCCGGGACGGAGCTAACTATGGCTACACCTTC. Protein sequence: CASSSRDGANYGYTF.

In this sample, this clonotype turned up many times. This sequence joins TRBV12-5 and TRBJ2-1, with 9 bases matching TRBD1. There are 15 residues in the CDR3. Germline V gene lookup returns CDR1 LGHNT and CDR2 FRNRAP. The V segment lost 1 base and the J segment 6 bases; nucleotides outside the gene matches: 4. The CDR3 loop reads CASGLAGQGSNEQFF. The CDR3 bases are TGTGCTAGTGGTTTGGCTGGACAGGGGAGCAATGAGCAGTTCTTC.

A word on this clonotype: This may arise from a read error, as a much more abundant clone is one base away. The rearrangement joins TRBV7-2 to TRBJ2-7, with D maybe TRBD1 (6 bases). Trimming removed 3 bases from V and 3 bases from J, with 12 bases in between. Germline CDR1 reads SGHTA; CDR2 reads FQGNSA. The CDR3 contains 14 residues. The DNA of the CDR3 is TGTGCCAGCAGCTTGGGGACACTTAACTACGAGCAGTACTTC. Protein: CASSLGTLNYEQYF.

This clonotype was found a few times. This rearrangement joins TRBV12-3 or TRBV12-4 to TRBJ2-6; the D is unclear. The CDR3 runs 16 residues. With 1 base removed from V and 0 bases from J, the gap between germline ends came to 7 bases. The CDR3 region is CASSLETRSGANVLTF. The CDR3 nucleotides read TGTGCCAGCAGTTTAGAAACCCGCTCTGGGGCCAACGTCCTGACTTTC.

This clonotype was picked up one time. V is TRBV13 and J is TRBJ1-3; D perhaps matches TRBD1 (6 bases). CDR1 is PRHDT and CDR2 is FYEKMQ in the germline V gene (reference sequence). This CDR3 contains 16 residues. Trimming took 5 bases from V and 0 from J, leaving 14 bases between them. The CDR3 DNA is TGTGCCAGCAGCCAGCGGGGGCAAGTCTCTGGAAACACCATATATTTT. Its translation is CASSQRGQVSGNTIYF.

Worth noting for this clonotype: A read error is possible here, since a much larger clone lies one base away. This sequence joins TRBV7-8 and TRBJ2-3, with a weak D call TRBD2 (6 bases). CDR1 SGHVS and CDR2 FQNEAQ come from the germline V gene. The CDR3 extends over 16 amino acids. This chain's CDR3 is CANSLKGSGSTDTQYF. The CDR3 DNA reads TGTGCCAACAGCTTAAAGGGAAGCGGGAGCACAGATACGCAGTATTTT.

The CDR3 DNA reads as TGTGCCAGCAGCTCGACCCTCTCGACCGCTCATACTAACTATGGCTACACCTTC. Protein: CASSSTLSTAHTNYGYTF. This chain connects TRBV7-9 to TRBJ1-2; D unresolved. The CDR3 extends over 18 amino acids. The V end was cut by 4 bases, the J end by 0 bases, with 21 bases between. Looked up from germline, CDR1 is SEHNR and CDR2 is FQNEAQ (reference sequence).

The chain joins TRBV10-3 to TRBJ2-2; 12 bases map to TRBD2. The CDR3 has 19 amino acids. Germline-derived CDR1 and CDR2 are ENHRY and SYGVKD. V shed 2 bases and J 6 bases; nucleotides not matched to a gene: 13. CDR3 DNA: TGTGCCATCAGTGAGCGACCGACTAGCGGGGGACCAACGGCCGGGGAGCTGTTTTTT. Residues: CAISERPTSGGPTAGELFF.

The rearrangement joins TRBV2 to TRBJ1-2, with D unresolved. The CDR3 length is 16 residues. The germline V gene has CDR1 SNHLY and CDR2 FYNNEI. The germline V and J ends were trimmed by 4 bases and 1 base, with 16 bases remaining between them. The CDR3 DNA reads TGTGCCAGCAGTGGAGACACCATGAATCTTAACTATGGCTACACCTTC. It is translated as CASSGDTMNLNYGYTF.

The chain joins TRBV12-3 or TRBV12-4 to TRBJ2-7; D gene ambiguous. The CDR3 runs to 12 residues. With 5 bases removed from V and 2 bases from J, the gap between germline ends came to 7 bases. This chain's CDR3 is CASSGNAYEQYF. CDR3 nucleotides: TGTGCCAGCAGTGGGAATGCCTACGAGCAGTACTTC.

The V call is TRBV10-3, the J call TRBJ1-5; 8 bases agree with TRBD1. This CDR3 is 16 amino acids long. Unmatched junction bases numbered 7, after V lost 2 bases and J lost 4 bases. Germline CDR1 is ENHRY and CDR2 is SYGVKD. The CDR3 DNA is TGTGCCATCAGTGAGGTAGGACAGGGAGGGAATCAGCCCCAGCATTTT. It encodes CAISEVGQGGNQPQHF.

The chain's CDR3 is CASRRASGGVITGELFF. Written as DNA, the CDR3 is TGCGCCAGCAGACGGGCTAGCGGGGGGGTTATCACCGGGGAGCTGTTTTTT. V is TRBV4-3 and J is TRBJ2-2, with TRBD2 matching 12 bases. This CDR3 comprises 17 residues. Per germline, CDR1 LGHNA and CDR2 YSLEER. With 6 bases clipped from V and 4 bases from J, the junction kept 9 bases outside the gene matches.

This chain links TRBV15 with TRBJ1-2, with TRBD1 as a possible D gene (5 bases). Trimming pared 3 bases from V and 7 bases from J, leaving 15 bases between. Germline values: CDR1 LNHNV, CDR2 YYDKDF (reference sequence). This CDR3 contains 14 residues. The CDR3 loop reads CATSRTLGDAGYTF. Written as DNA, the CDR3 is TGTGCCACCAGCAGGACTTTGGGGGACGCTGGCTACACCTTC.

This sequence joins TRBV27 and TRBJ1-2; D is ambiguous. Germline loops: CDR1 MNHEY, CDR2 SMNVEV (reference sequence). The CDR3 extends over 12 amino acids. The germline V and J ends were trimmed by 6 bases and 6 bases, with 11 bases remaining between them. CDR3 residues: CASRAGFNGYTF. CDR3 DNA sequence: TGTGCCAGCAGGGCGGGATTCAATGGCTACACCTTC.

The chain couples TRBV3-1 to TRBJ2-2; the D gene is possibly TRBD1 (5 bases). The CDR3 spans 14 residues. Germline CDR1 LGHDT, CDR2 YNNKEL (reference sequence). Trimming took 1 base from V and 6 from J, leaving 9 bases between them. The CDR3 loop reads CASSQVDSAGELFF. CDR3 DNA: TGTGCCAGCAGCCAAGTCGACAGCGCCGGGGAGCTGTTTTTT.

The V call is TRBV6-6, the J call TRBJ2-3; D is ambiguous. Germline CDR1 is MNHNY and CDR2 is SVGAGI (reference sequence). The V and J ends lost 3 bases and 1 base respectively, with 23 bases between them. The CDR3 has 19 amino acids. Here the CDR3 DNA reads TGTGCCAGCAGTTATTCCCAACGGAGTCCAAAGCAACGCACAGATACGCAGTATTTT. Translated, it gives CASSYSQRSPKQRTDTQYF.

This chain connects TRBV19 to TRBJ1-5; D gene unclear. Trimming stripped 3 bases from V and 4 bases from J, with 10 bases between. There are 14 residues in the CDR3. Germline V gene lookup returns CDR1 LNHDA and CDR2 SQIVND (reference sequence). As DNA, the CDR3 is TGTGCCAGTAGTATCGAAGGGAAGAATCAGCCCCAGCATTTT. Protein product: CASSIEGKNQPQHF. Full variable domain (remainder filled in from reference TRBV19 and TRBJ1-5): DGGITQSPKYLFRKEGQNVTLSCEQNLNHDAMYWYRQDPGQGLRLIYYSQIVNDFQKGDIAEGYSVSREKKESFPLTVTSAQKNPTAFYLCASSIEGKNQPQHFGDGTRLSIL.

As to this clonotype: The junction departs from germline at one end; a sequencing error may be responsible. V usage is TRBV4-1 and J usage is TRBJ2-1; 10 nucleotides match TRBD2. The CDR3 is made up of 17 amino acids. Germline V gene lookup returns CDR1 MGHRA and CDR2 YSYEKL. The CDR3 loop reads CVSSQDWLAGAYNEQFF. The CDR3 DNA sequence: TGCGTCAGCAGCCAAGATTGGCTAGCGGGGGCGTACAATGAGCAGTTCTTC.

This clonotype was detected many times. J is TRBJ1-1 and V is TRBV6-9; D may be TRBD1 (5 bases). Trimming took off 0 bases at V and 3 bases at J, with 17 bases between the two ends. The germline V gene has CDR1 MNHGY and CDR2 SVAAGI. CDR3 length: 17 amino acids. CDR3 DNA sequence: TGTGCCAGCAGTTATTCGGGGATTCAAGGGACGGACACTGAAGCTTTCTTT. It encodes CASSYSGIQGTDTEAFF.

The chain links TRBV12-3 or TRBV12-4 to TRBJ1-5, with D unresolved. The CDR3 has 16 amino acids. The V end was cut by 5 bases, the J end by 2 bases, with 16 bases between. In DNA form, the CDR3 reads TGTGCCAGCAGTCGAGGGAAAGCCGGAGGCAATCAGCCCCAGCATTTT. Amino acid sequence: CASSRGKAGGNQPQHF.